This T cell receptor (beta chain) was obtained from a study of cytomegalovirus exposure and HLA in healthy donors. Overall study context: HLA-typed donors were the source of tens of millions of unique TCRs held in an early data release. Study results and limitations: TCR sequences were mostly rare, though some public TCRs occurred in many donors.

A word on this clone: The antigen is unknown.

Both 60 Vbeta primers and 13 Jbeta primers went into the PCR. TCRdb's copy holds only in-frame clones and misses some; the assay was immunoSEQ multiplex PCR. The sample holds 85,000 to 100,000 clones, around 74% seen once. The germline V gene has CDR1 SGHDN and CDR2 FVKESK. V lost 0 bases and J 4 bases, leaving 9 bases between the germline ends. This CDR3 has 14 amino acids. The chain employs TRBV14 and TRBJ1-2; D is unclear. The specimen was PBMCs. The TCR originated in a man aged 35 to 55 in good health and CMV-seropositive. The CDR3 nucleotides are TGTGCCAGCAGCCAAGACGGGGAGGTCTATGGCTACACCTTC. This sequence encodes CASSQDGEVYGYTF.